This entry concerns a single T cell receptor (beta chain). This clone is a singleton in its sample. No cognate antigen has been identified for it. Qualities for individual bases were not recorded, and no much larger clone is one base off. This specimen belongs to a study of OX40 agonist ivuxolimab in advanced cancers. About the full investigation: Ivuxolimab, which targeted the costimulatory receptor OX40 (CD134), was an agonistic, fully human IgG2 monoclonal antibody. Of the roughly 50 dose-escalation patients, hepatocellular carcinoma was present in roughly 19, melanoma in around 15, renal cell carcinoma in 9 and head and neck cancer in 9. Intravenous ivuxolimab was administered to patients every 2 weeks at six dose levels: 0.01, 0.1, 0.3, 1.5, 3 and 10 mg/kg. The purpose of peripheral TCRbeta sequencing was to test whether ivuxolimab changed TCR sequence diversity and led to clonal T-cell expansion. A male proportion of roughly 80% and a mean age of 60 years, ranging from about 23 to 90, were recorded for the dose-escalation cohort. Prior anti-PD-1, anti-PD-L1 or anti-CTLA-4 therapy was permitted, and checkpoint inhibitors had been received by about 37% of dose-escalation patients. The paper reports the monotherapy dose-escalation portion (N of about 50 patients) of the phase I ivuxolimab trial. Three dose-escalation patients achieved partial responses, one with hepatocellular carcinoma and two with cutaneous melanoma.

Patients with autoimmune disease history or receiving systemic immunosuppression were excluded from the trial. Peripheral blood for TCR sequencing was collected from all dose cohorts at baseline, on cycle 4 day 1, and on cycle 7 day 1. Samples came from an open-label, multicenter, first-in-human phase I dose-escalation trial of ivuxolimab. Adults with locally advanced or metastatic head and neck squamous cell, hepatocellular, melanoma or renal cell carcinoma were enrolled in the trial. CD4+ and CD8+ T cells were sorted separately from peripheral blood before TCR sequencing. To sequence the TCRbeta CDR3 region, genomic DNA was isolated from the sorted cells. The immunoSEQ Assay was used to sequence the TCRbeta CDR3 regions. The table was pulled from immuneACCESS by TCRdb, which kept in-frame rearrangements only. Such tables lose some clones; where checked, under half of the loss comes from unresolved V genes, and the rest has no known cause. In this sample the table shows tens of thousands of clones, about 91% of which occur a single time. The ten largest make up approximately 0.4% of the sample.

The paper as a whole reports these results and caveats: Partial responders in the 0.1-3.0 mg/kg groups had among the lowest normalized peripheral clonal expansion, especially among CD8+ T cells. After ivuxolimab, expanded clones were on average more numerous among CD8+ T cells than among CD4+ T cells. Low levels of normalized T-cell clonal expansion were also seen in some patients who did not respond. At doses of 0.1 to 3.0 mg/kg, clonal expansion of both CD4+ and CD8+ T cells in blood was seen between baseline and week 6. The antigen specificity of the clonally expanded peripheral T cells was not determined.

This receptor was obtained from an adult with an advanced solid tumor such as melanoma, head and neck, liver or kidney cancer. Sample: CD4+ or CD8+ T cells sorted from blood, taken in a trial of the OX40 agonist ivuxolimab.

The bases are TGCGCCAGCAGCGCCGGGACAAATAATTCACCCCTCCACTTT. The encoded protein is CASSAGTNNSPLHF. The chain is made from TRBV10-1 and TRBJ1-6, and perhaps TRBD1 as D gene, on 6 matching bases. The CDR3, from cysteine to phenylalanine, totals 14 residues. Left in the record is the CDR3 DNA by itself, 42 bases read in frame from the first base. V and J lose 6 bases and 5 bases, and a span of 11 bases separates them. Based on the germline V gene (reference sequence), the CDR1 and CDR2 sequences are WNHNN and SYGVQD.